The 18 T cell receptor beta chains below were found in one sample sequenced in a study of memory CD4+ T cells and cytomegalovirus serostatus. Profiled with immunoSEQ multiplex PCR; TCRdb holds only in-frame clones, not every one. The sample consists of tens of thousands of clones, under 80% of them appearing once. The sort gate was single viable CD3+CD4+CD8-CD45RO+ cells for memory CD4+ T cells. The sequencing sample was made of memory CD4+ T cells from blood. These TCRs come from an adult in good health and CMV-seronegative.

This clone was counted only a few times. The CDR3 spells CASNRDRSSGNTIYF. Here the CDR3 DNA reads TGTGCCAGCAACCGGGACAGGAGCTCTGGAAACACCATATATTTT. V usage is TRBV2 and J usage is TRBJ1-3; 8 bases map to TRBD1. Germline assignment: CDR1 SNHLY and CDR2 FYNNEI. This CDR3 has 15 amino acids. J lost 0 bases, V lost 7 bases, and 5 bases had no gene match.

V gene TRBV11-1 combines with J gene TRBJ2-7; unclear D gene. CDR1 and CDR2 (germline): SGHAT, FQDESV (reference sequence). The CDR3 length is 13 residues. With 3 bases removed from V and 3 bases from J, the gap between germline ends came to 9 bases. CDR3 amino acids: CASSFKGNYEQYF. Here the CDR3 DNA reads TGTGCCAGCAGCTTCAAGGGAAACTACGAGCAGTACTTC.

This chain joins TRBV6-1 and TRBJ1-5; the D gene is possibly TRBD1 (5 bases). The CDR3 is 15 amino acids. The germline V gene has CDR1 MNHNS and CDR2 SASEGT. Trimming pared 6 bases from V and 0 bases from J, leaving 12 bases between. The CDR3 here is CASRRDQYSNQPQHF. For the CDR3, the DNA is TGTGCCAGCAGGCGGGACCAGTATAGCAATCAGCCCCAGCATTTT.

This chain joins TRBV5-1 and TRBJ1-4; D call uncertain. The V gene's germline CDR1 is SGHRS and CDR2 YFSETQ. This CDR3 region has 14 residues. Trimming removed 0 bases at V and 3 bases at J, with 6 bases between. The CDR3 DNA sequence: TGCGCCAGCAGCTTGGAACCTTCTAATGAAAAACTGTTTTTT. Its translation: CASSLEPSNEKLFF. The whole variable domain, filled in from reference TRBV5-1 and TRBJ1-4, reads KAGVTQTPRYLIKTRGQQVTLSCSPISGHRSVSWYQQTPGQGLQFLFEYFSETQRNKGNFPGRFSGRQFSNSRSEMNVSTLELGDSALYLCASSLEPSNEKLFFGSGTQLSVL.

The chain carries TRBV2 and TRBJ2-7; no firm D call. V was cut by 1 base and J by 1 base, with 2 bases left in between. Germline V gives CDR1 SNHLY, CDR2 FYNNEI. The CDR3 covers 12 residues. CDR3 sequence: CASSEGSYEQYF. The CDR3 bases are TGTGCCAGCAGTGAAGGGTCCTACGAGCAGTACTTC.

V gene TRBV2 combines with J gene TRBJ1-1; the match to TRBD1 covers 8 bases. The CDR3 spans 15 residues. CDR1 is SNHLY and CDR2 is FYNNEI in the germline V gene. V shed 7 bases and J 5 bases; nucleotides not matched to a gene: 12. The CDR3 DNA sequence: TGTGCCAGCATCCGAGGACAGGGTCGGGGTACTGAAGCTTTCTTT. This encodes CASIRGQGRGTEAFF.

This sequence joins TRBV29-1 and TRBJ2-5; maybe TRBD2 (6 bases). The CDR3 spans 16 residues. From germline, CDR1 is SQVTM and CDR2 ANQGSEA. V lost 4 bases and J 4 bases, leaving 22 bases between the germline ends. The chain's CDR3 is CSVGWRGKGTRETQYF. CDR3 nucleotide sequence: TGCAGCGTTGGATGGAGGGGTAAAGGGACTCGAGAGACCCAGTACTTC.

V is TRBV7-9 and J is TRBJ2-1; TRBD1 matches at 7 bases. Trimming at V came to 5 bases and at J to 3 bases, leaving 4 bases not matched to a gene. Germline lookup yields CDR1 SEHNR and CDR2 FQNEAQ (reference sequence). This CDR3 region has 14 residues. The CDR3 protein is CASSQQGRYNEQFF. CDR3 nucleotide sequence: TGTGCCAGCAGCCAACAGGGGCGCTACAATGAGCAGTTCTTC.

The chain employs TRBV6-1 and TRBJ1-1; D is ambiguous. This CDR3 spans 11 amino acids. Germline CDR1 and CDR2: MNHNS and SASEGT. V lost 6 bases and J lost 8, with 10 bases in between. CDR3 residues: CASSQTLEAFF. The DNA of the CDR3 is TGTGCCAGCAGCCAGACATTGGAAGCTTTCTTT.

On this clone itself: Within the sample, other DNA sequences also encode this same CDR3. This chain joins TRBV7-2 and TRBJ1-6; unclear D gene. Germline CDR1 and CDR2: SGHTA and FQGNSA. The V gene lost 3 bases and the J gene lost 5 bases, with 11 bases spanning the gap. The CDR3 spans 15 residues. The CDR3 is CASSFLGNNNSPLHF. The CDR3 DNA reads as TGTGCCAGCAGCTTTTTGGGAAATAATAATTCACCCCTCCACTTT.

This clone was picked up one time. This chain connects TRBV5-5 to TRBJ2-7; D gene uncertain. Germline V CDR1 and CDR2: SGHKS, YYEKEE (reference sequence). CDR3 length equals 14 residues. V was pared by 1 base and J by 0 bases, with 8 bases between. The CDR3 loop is CASSLPLRSYEQYF. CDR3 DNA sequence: TGTGCCAGCAGCTTGCCACTCCGCTCCTACGAGCAGTACTTC.

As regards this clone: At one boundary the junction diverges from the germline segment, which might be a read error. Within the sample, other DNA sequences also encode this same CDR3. The CDR3: CASSQRSTATEAFF. The CDR3 bases are TGCGCCAGCAGCCAACGATCGACAGCCACTGAGGCTTTCTTT. This sequence joins TRBV4-1 and TRBJ1-1, with D possibly being TRBD1 (5 bases). The CDR3 consists of 14 residues. Germline values: CDR1 MGHRA, CDR2 YSYEKL.

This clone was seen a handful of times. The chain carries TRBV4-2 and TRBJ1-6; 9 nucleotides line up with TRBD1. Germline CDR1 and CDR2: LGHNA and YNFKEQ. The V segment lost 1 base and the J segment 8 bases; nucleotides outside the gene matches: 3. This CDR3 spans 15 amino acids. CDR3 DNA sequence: TGTGCCAGCAGCCAAGGGGGACAGGGAGATTCACCCCTCCACTTT. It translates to CASSQGGQGDSPLHF.

The CDR3 loop is CASSTGQGQETQYF. CDR3 nucleotide sequence: TGTGCCAGCAGCACGGGACAGGGGCAAGAGACCCAGTACTTC. This chain connects TRBV5-5 to TRBJ2-5; TRBD1 matches at 10 bases. Losses at the gene ends were 4 bases for V and 2 bases for J; bases not matched to a gene: 2. The CDR3 is made up of 14 amino acids. Looked up from germline, CDR1 is SGHKS and CDR2 is YYEKEE (reference sequence).

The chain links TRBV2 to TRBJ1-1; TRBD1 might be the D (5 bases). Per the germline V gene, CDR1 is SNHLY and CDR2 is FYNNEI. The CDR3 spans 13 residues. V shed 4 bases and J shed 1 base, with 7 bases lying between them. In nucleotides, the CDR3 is TGTGCCAGCAGTGCCACAGGGAACACTGAAGCTTTCTTT. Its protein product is CASSATGNTEAFF.

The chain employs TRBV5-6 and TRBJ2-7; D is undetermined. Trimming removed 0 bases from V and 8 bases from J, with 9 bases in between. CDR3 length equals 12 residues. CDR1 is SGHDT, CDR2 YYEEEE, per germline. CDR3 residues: CASSLVRDKQYF. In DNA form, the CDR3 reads TGTGCCAGCAGCTTGGTTAGGGATAAGCAGTACTTC.

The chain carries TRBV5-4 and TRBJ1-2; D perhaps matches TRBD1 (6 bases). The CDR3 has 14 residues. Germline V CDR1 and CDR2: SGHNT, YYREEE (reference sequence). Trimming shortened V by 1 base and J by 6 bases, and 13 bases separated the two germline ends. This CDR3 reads CASSLSGGQDGYTF. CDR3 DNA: TGTGCCAGCAGCTTGAGCGGGGGGCAGGATGGCTACACCTTC.

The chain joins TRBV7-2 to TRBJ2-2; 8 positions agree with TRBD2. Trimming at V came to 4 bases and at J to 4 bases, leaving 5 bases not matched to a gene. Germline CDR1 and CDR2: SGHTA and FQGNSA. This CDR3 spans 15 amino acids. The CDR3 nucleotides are TGTGCCAGCAGCTCCGGGGGGGCAACCACCGGGGAGCTGTTTTTT. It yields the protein CASSSGGATTGELFF. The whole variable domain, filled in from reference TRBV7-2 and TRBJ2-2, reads GAGVSQSPSNKVTEKGKDVELRCDPISGHTALYWYRQSLGQGLEFLIYFQGNSAPDKSGLPSDRFSAERTGGSVSTLTIQRTQQEDSAVYLCASSSGGATTGELFFGEGSRLTVL.